This paragraph reports one TCR beta chain. Its antigen is currently unknown. A J-beta primer mix and a sample-barcoded 5' primer were used in a second PCR of about 7 to 11 cycles. From the 5' RACE reads, TCRdb called clonotypes with MiXCR, one entry per CDR3 protein. The repertoire includes around 1,600,000 distinct CDR3 sequences, about 42% of them detected once, and 4% sits in the top ten. This sample is drawn from a study of blood T cells in healthy people across ages. General study findings and limits: Unknown donor CMV status possibly confounded expanded clonotype changes. Naive and antigen-experienced cells could not be conclusively compared, given unsorted PBMCs.

Ten milliliters of peripheral blood were drawn from each donor into EDTA-treated tubes. Trimming shortened V by 1 base and J by 6 bases, and 16 bases separated the two germline ends. CDR3 size: 16 residues. Germline V gene data show CDR1 as SGHVS and CDR2 as FQNEAQ. The sample taken for sequencing was blood. The V and J genes are TRBV7-8 and TRBJ2-1; the D gene is possibly TRBD2 (7 bases). This sequence originates from a woman between 18 and 29 years old in good health. CDR3 DNA: TGTGCCAGCAGCTTAGTAGGTGGGGGGGCTAGCAATGAGCAGTTCTTC. The encoded protein is CASSLVGGGASNEQFF. The full variable domain, its missing parts supplied by reference TRBV7-8 and TRBJ2-1, is GAGVSQSPRYKVAKRGQDVALRCDPISGHVSLFWYQQALGQGPEFLTYFQNEAQLDKSGLPSDRFFAERPEGSVSTLKIQRTQQEDSAVYLCASSLVGGGASNEQFFGPGTRLTVL.